This is a list of T cell receptor beta chains from one sample in a study of blood T cell repertoires in COVID-19. TCRdb's copy holds only in-frame clones and misses some; the assay was immunoSEQ multiplex PCR. The sample has 380,000 or so clones, more than 75% seen once. The sample was peripheral blood. The receptor source for this set is a human donor with acute or convalescent COVID-19. The donor label of this sample is uncertain. CDR3s include the opening cysteine and the closing phenylalanine or tryptophan. The D gene is left open where the match is weak. Size is omitted from some rows. Given values are once, few, many or a class for expanded clones.

J gene: TRBJ2-3; clone size: .; D gene: TRBD1; V gene: TRBV6-6; CDR3 DNA: TGTGCCAGCAGTAAGGACAGGGGCACAGATACGCAGTATTTT; CDR3 protein: CASSKDRGTDTQYF
J gene: TRBJ2-1; clone size: .; D gene: .; V gene: TRBV4-2; CDR3 DNA: TGTGCCAGCAGCCAACTAGCGAGCTCCTACAATGAGCAGTTCTTC; CDR3 protein: CASSQLASSYNEQFF
J gene: TRBJ1-4; clone size: .; D gene: .; V gene: TRBV29-1; CDR3 DNA: TGCAGCGTTGCGCCGGGGTACACTAATGAAAAACTGTTTTTT; CDR3 protein: CSVAPGYTNEKLFF
J gene: TRBJ2-7; clone size: .; D gene: .; V gene: TRBV7-9; CDR3 DNA: TGTGCCAGCAGTTCGATACGGGGGGAGCAGTACTTC; CDR3 protein: CASSSIRGEQYF
J gene: TRBJ2-7; clone size: few; D gene: .; V gene: TRBV11-2; CDR3 DNA: TGTGCCAGCAGCCTGGGAGACCGGAGGTCCTACGAGCAGTACTTC; CDR3 protein: CASSLGDRRSYEQYF
J gene: TRBJ1-6; clone size: .; D gene: .; V gene: TRBV24-1; CDR3 DNA: TGTGCCACCAGTGCTCTGTCCGGACCCCTCCACTTT; CDR3 protein: CATSALSGPLHF
J gene: TRBJ2-1; clone size: .; D gene: TRBD2; V gene: TRBV18; CDR3 DNA: TGTGCCAGCTCACCACTCGGACTAGCCCACAATGAGCAGTTCTTC; CDR3 protein: CASSPLGLAHNEQFF
J gene: TRBJ2-7; clone size: .; D gene: TRBD2; V gene: TRBV15; CDR3 DNA: TGTGCCACCAGCAGTCTAGCGGGAGGGCCCTACGAGCAGTACTTC; CDR3 protein: CATSSLAGGPYEQYF
J gene: TRBJ1-6; clone size: .; D gene: TRBD1; V gene: TRBV24-1; CDR3 DNA: TGTGCCACCAGAGACTCCCGACAGGGGGGTAATTCACCCCTCCACTTT; CDR3 protein: CATRDSRQGGNSPLHF
J gene: TRBJ2-7; clone size: .; D gene: TRBD1; V gene: TRBV2; CDR3 DNA: TGTGCCAGCAGTGAAGGGGACAGCTTCGAGCAGTACTTC; CDR3 protein: CASSEGDSFEQYF
J gene: TRBJ1-2; clone size: .; D gene: TRBD1; V gene: TRBV30; CDR3 DNA: TGTGCCTGGAGTGACCGCCACAGGGGTCTGAGGAGCTACACCTTC; CDR3 protein: CAWSDRHRGLRSYTF
J gene: TRBJ1-3; clone size: .; D gene: .; V gene: TRBV28; CDR3 DNA: TGTGCCAGCAGTTCTCTAGCGGGGAGCTCTGGAAACACCATATATTTT; CDR3 protein: CASSSLAGSSGNTIYF
J gene: TRBJ1-2; clone size: .; D gene: .; V gene: TRBV6-5; CDR3 DNA: TGTGCCAGCAGTTCTAGTGTGCGGGGCACCTATGGCTACACCTTC; CDR3 protein: CASSSSVRGTYGYTF
J gene: TRBJ2-1; clone size: .; D gene: .; V gene: TRBV3-1/TRBV3-2; CDR3 DNA: TGTGCCAGCAGCCAAGGAGGGGGCAATGAGCAGTTCTTC; CDR3 protein: CASSQGGGNEQFF
J gene: TRBJ2-3; clone size: .; D gene: TRBD2; V gene: TRBV4-2; CDR3 DNA: TGTGCCAGCAGCCTTAGCGGGGCCCCCGGCACAGATACGCAGTATTTT; CDR3 protein: CASSLSGAPGTDTQYF
J gene: TRBJ1-4; clone size: .; D gene: TRBD1; V gene: TRBV29-1; CDR3 DNA: TGCAGCGTCTATACAGGGGATGGGGAAAAACTGTTTTTT; CDR3 protein: CSVYTGDGEKLFF
J gene: TRBJ1-2; clone size: .; D gene: TRBD1; V gene: TRBV25-1; CDR3 DNA: TGTGCCAGCAGTGGGATTGACAGGGCCCCCTATGGCTACACCTTC; CDR3 protein: CASSGIDRAPYGYTF
J gene: TRBJ2-5; clone size: .; D gene: .; V gene: TRBV11-2; CDR3 DNA: TGTGCCAGCAGCTTCGGGGGATTTGTAGAGACCCAGTACTTC; CDR3 protein: CASSFGGFVETQYF
J gene: TRBJ2-2; clone size: .; D gene: .; V gene: TRBV28; CDR3 DNA: TGTGCCAGCAGTACAGGGTTCACCGGGGAGCTGTTTTTT; CDR3 protein: CASSTGFTGELFF
J gene: TRBJ2-1; clone size: .; D gene: TRBD2; V gene: TRBV7-6; CDR3 DNA: TGTGCCAGCAGCACGGGACTAGCGGAGGGCAATGAGCAGTTCTTC; CDR3 protein: CASSTGLAEGNEQFF
J gene: TRBJ2-1; clone size: .; D gene: .; V gene: TRBV3-1/TRBV3-2; CDR3 DNA: TGTGCCAGCAGCCGGACAGACAATGAGCAGTTCTTC; CDR3 protein: CASSRTDNEQFF
J gene: TRBJ1-2; clone size: .; D gene: TRBD1; V gene: TRBV2; CDR3 DNA: TGTGCCAGCACTCCGGAACAGGGGGCGGGCTACACCTTC; CDR3 protein: CASTPEQGAGYTF
J gene: TRBJ1-1; clone size: .; D gene: .; V gene: TRBV7-8; CDR3 DNA: TGTGCCAGCAGCTCAGTACCGAACACTGAAGCTTTCTTT; CDR3 protein: CASSSVPNTEAFF
J gene: TRBJ1-5; clone size: .; D gene: .; V gene: TRBV6-6; CDR3 DNA: TGTGCCAGCAGCCACCGACAGACTAGCAATCAGCCCCAGCATTTT; CDR3 protein: CASSHRQTSNQPQHF
J gene: TRBJ1-2; clone size: .; D gene: .; V gene: TRBV3-1/TRBV3-2; CDR3 DNA: TGTGCCAGCGGGCAGGGTGTGATAAATCCCTATGGCTACACCTTC; CDR3 protein: CASGQGVINPYGYTF
J gene: TRBJ2-5; clone size: .; D gene: .; V gene: TRBV25-1; CDR3 DNA: TGTGCCAGCAGAGGGGCCGTAAAAGAGACCCAGTACTTC; CDR3 protein: CASRGAVKETQYF
J gene: TRBJ2-7; clone size: .; D gene: TRBD1; V gene: TRBV6-5; CDR3 DNA: TGTGCCAGCAGGACGGGACAGGGGGCGGCAGGGCAGTACTTC; CDR3 protein: CASRTGQGAAGQYF
J gene: TRBJ2-1; clone size: .; D gene: .; V gene: TRBV7-8; CDR3 DNA: TGTGCCAGCAGCTTAACGAGGGTCCCTGAGCAGTTCTTC; CDR3 protein: CASSLTRVPEQFF
J gene: TRBJ2-2; clone size: few; D gene: TRBD2; V gene: TRBV5-1; CDR3 DNA: TGCGCCAGCAGCCGGGGGGTACTAGCTCTCAGTGGGGAGCTGTTTTTT; CDR3 protein: CASSRGVLALSGELFF
J gene: TRBJ1-4; clone size: .; D gene: .; V gene: TRBV2; CDR3 DNA: TGTGCCAGCAGTGATCAGGGGTCCCTTCCTGGCGAAAAACTGTTTTTT; CDR3 protein: CASSDQGSLPGEKLFF
J gene: TRBJ1-1; clone size: .; D gene: .; V gene: TRBV20-1; CDR3 DNA: TGCAGTGCTAGATCGGGAGAGGAAGCTTTCTTT; CDR3 protein: CSARSGEEAFF
J gene: TRBJ2-1; clone size: .; D gene: .; V gene: TRBV29-1; CDR3 DNA: TGCAGCGTTTCTTTCCACAATGAGCAGTTCTTC; CDR3 protein: CSVSFHNEQFF
J gene: TRBJ1-2; clone size: .; D gene: TRBD1; V gene: TRBV3-1/TRBV3-2; CDR3 DNA: TGTGCCAGCAGCCGAGGGACAGCAGAAGGCTACACCTTC; CDR3 protein: CASSRGTAEGYTF
J gene: TRBJ2-3; clone size: .; D gene: TRBD2; V gene: TRBV5-1; CDR3 DNA: TGCGCCAGCAGCGCAGGGACTACCACAGATACGCAGTATTTT; CDR3 protein: CASSAGTTTDTQYF
J gene: TRBJ1-1; clone size: few; D gene: TRBD1; V gene: TRBV6-6; CDR3 DNA: TGTGCCAGCAGTTACCCTCAGGGGGCAGATACTGAAGCTTTCTTT; CDR3 protein: CASSYPQGADTEAFF
J gene: TRBJ2-5; clone size: .; D gene: TRBD1; V gene: TRBV25-1; CDR3 DNA: TGTGCCAGCAGTGAATTTAAGGACTCGGACAGGAAAGAGACCCAGTACTTC; CDR3 protein: CASSEFKDSDRKETQYF
J gene: TRBJ1-4; clone size: .; D gene: .; V gene: TRBV6-5; CDR3 DNA: TGTGCCAGTTCTCCGGGAGGGGGGGCGGAAAAACTGTTTTTT; CDR3 protein: CASSPGGGAEKLFF
J gene: TRBJ2-5; clone size: .; D gene: TRBD2; V gene: TRBV5-6; CDR3 DNA: TGTGCCAGCAGCTTGGCGGTTAGCGGGGGGCCCCAAGAGACCCAGTACTTC; CDR3 protein: CASSLAVSGGPQETQYF
J gene: TRBJ1-6; clone size: .; D gene: .; V gene: TRBV2; CDR3 DNA: TGTGCCAGCAGTGCAGGGGACGCGGAGGATTCACCCCTCCACTTT; CDR3 protein: CASSAGDAEDSPLHF
J gene: TRBJ1-1; clone size: .; D gene: .; V gene: TRBV19; CDR3 DNA: TGTGCCAGCCATCAGGGTAACACTGAAGCTTTCTTT; CDR3 protein: CASHQGNTEAFF
J gene: TRBJ1-5; clone size: few; D gene: TRBD1; V gene: TRBV2; CDR3 DNA: TGTGCCAGCAGTCCGGGACAGCACTATCAGCCCCAGCATTTT; CDR3 protein: CASSPGQHYQPQHF
J gene: TRBJ1-2; clone size: .; D gene: .; V gene: TRBV21-1; CDR3 DNA: TGTGCCAGCAGCCTCCCTCTTCCAGGGGGCGATGGCTACACCTTC; CDR3 protein: CASSLPLPGGDGYTF
J gene: TRBJ2-7; clone size: .; D gene: TRBD1; V gene: TRBV30; CDR3 DNA: TGTGCTTGGAGAGCGGGACAGGGGTCCTACGAGCAGTACTTC; CDR3 protein: CAWRAGQGSYEQYF
J gene: TRBJ2-1; clone size: many; D gene: .; V gene: TRBV24-1; CDR3 DNA: TGTGCCACCAGTGCAGCGGGCCTGGGCTATGAGCAGTTCTTC; CDR3 protein: CATSAAGLGYEQFF
J gene: TRBJ1-1; clone size: .; D gene: TRBD1; V gene: TRBV30; CDR3 DNA: TGTGCCTGGGGGATGGGACAGATGAACACTGAAGCTTTCTTT; CDR3 protein: CAWGMGQMNTEAFF
J gene: TRBJ2-3; clone size: .; D gene: TRBD2; V gene: TRBV7-2; CDR3 DNA: TGTGCCAGCAGCCTACGGACTAGCGGGGGGGCGGGGACGCAGTATTTT; CDR3 protein: CASSLRTSGGAGTQYF
J gene: TRBJ1-2; clone size: .; D gene: TRBD1; V gene: TRBV5-6; CDR3 DNA: TGTGCCAGCAGCACCCCGGGACAGAGCTATGGCTACACCTTC; CDR3 protein: CASSTPGQSYGYTF
J gene: TRBJ1-1; clone size: .; D gene: .; V gene: TRBV30; CDR3 DNA: TGTGCCTGGAGCGACACGATGAACACTGAAGCTTTCTTT; CDR3 protein: CAWSDTMNTEAFF
J gene: TRBJ1-2; clone size: .; D gene: TRBD1; V gene: TRBV30; CDR3 DNA: TGTGCCTGGAGTGTTCAGGGGGCTAACTATGGCTACACCTTC; CDR3 protein: CAWSVQGANYGYTF
J gene: TRBJ1-1; clone size: .; D gene: .; V gene: TRBV5-1; CDR3 DNA: TGCGCCAGCAGCCTGCAGGGGCTATATACTGAAGCTTTCTTT; CDR3 protein: CASSLQGLYTEAFF
J gene: TRBJ1-3; clone size: few; D gene: .; V gene: TRBV2; CDR3 DNA: TGTGCCAGCAGTGGGAGGACAGTCTCTGGAAACACCATATATTTT; CDR3 protein: CASSGRTVSGNTIYF
J gene: TRBJ1-2; clone size: .; D gene: TRBD1; V gene: TRBV6-5; CDR3 DNA: TGTGCCAGCAGGCCCACAGGGGCGGGGAACTATGGCTACACCTTC; CDR3 protein: CASRPTGAGNYGYTF
J gene: TRBJ1-5; clone size: .; D gene: .; V gene: TRBV5-8; CDR3 DNA: TGTGCCAGCAGCTTGGGAATGGGCTGGAATCAGCCCCAGCATTTT; CDR3 protein: CASSLGMGWNQPQHF